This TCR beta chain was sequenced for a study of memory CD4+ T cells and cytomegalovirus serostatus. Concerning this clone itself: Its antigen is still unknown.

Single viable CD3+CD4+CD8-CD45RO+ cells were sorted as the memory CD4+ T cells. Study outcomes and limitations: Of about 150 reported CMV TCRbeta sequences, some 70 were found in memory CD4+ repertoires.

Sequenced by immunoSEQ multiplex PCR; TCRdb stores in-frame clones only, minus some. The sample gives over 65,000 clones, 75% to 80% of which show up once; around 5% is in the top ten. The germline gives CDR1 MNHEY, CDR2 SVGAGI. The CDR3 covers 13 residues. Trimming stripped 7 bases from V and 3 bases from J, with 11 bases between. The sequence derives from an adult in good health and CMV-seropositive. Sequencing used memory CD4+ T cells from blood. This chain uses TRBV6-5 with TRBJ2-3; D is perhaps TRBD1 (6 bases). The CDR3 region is CASKGGRTDTQYF. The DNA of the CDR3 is TGTGCCAGCAAAGGGGGTAGGACAGATACGCAGTATTTT.